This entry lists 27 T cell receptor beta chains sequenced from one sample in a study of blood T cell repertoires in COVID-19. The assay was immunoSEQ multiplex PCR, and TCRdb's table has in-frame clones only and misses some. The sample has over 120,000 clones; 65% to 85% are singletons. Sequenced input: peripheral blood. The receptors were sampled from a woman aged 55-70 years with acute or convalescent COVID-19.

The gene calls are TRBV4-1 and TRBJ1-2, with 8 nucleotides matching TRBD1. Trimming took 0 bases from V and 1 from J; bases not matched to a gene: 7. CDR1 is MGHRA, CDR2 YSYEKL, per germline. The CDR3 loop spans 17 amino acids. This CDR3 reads CASSQDVPGGYNYGYTF. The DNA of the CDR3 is TGCGCCAGCAGCCAAGACGTACCAGGGGGCTATAACTATGGCTACACCTTC.

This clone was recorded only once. CDR3 protein: CASSHIRTGNSEAFF. The CDR3 nucleotides read TGCGCCAGCAGCCATATAAGGACAGGGAATTCTGAAGCTTTCTTT. This chain joins TRBV4-1 and TRBJ1-1; TRBD1 matches 8 bases. With 3 bases clipped from V and 6 bases from J, the junction kept 9 bases outside the gene matches. The germline gives CDR1 MGHRA, CDR2 YSYEKL. The CDR3 totals 15 residues.

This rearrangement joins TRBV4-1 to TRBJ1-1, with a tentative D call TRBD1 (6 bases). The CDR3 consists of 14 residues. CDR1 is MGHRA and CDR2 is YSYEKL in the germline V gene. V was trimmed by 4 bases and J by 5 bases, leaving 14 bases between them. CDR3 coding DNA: TGCGCCAGCAGCCTCATTACAGGGAATACTGAAGCTTTCTTT. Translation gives CASSLITGNTEAFF.

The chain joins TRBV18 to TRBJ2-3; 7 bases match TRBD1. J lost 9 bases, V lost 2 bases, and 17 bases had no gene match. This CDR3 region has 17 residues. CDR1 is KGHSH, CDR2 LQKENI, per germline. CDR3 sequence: CASSPNQGQRPPRTQYF. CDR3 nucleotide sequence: TGTGCCAGCTCACCAAACCAGGGACAGCGCCCTCCTAGGACGCAGTATTTT.

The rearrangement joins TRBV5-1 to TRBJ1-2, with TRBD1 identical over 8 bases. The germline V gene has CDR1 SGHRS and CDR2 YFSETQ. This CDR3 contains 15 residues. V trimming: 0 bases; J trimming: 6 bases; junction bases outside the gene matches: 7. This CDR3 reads CASSLVGQGRDGYTF. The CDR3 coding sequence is TGCGCCAGCAGCTTGGTCGGACAGGGAAGAGATGGCTACACCTTC.

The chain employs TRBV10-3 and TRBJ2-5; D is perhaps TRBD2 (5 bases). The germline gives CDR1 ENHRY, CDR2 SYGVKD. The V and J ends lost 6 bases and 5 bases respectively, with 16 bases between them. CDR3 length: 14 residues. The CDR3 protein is CAIRDDGGLETQYF. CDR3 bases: TGTGCCATCAGGGACGATGGCGGACTCGAGACCCAGTACTTC.

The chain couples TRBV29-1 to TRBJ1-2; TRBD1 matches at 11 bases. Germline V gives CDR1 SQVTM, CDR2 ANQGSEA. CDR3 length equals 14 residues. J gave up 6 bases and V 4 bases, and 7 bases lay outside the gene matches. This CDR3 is CSVVRDRGENGYTF. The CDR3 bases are TGCAGCGTTGTCCGGGACAGGGGGGAGAATGGCTACACCTTC.

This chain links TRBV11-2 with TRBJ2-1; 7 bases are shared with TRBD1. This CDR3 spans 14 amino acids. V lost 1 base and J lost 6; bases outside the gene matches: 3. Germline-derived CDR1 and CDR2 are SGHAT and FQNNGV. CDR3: CASSLAGQLNEQFF. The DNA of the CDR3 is TGTGCCAGCAGCTTAGCGGGACAGCTCAATGAGCAGTTCTTC.

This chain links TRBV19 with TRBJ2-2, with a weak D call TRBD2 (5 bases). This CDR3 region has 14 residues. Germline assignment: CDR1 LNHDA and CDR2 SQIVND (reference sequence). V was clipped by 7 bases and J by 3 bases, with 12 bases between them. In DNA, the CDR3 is TGTGCCAGTACCACTAGTTGGTACACCGGGGAGCTGTTTTTT. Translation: CASTTSWYTGELFF. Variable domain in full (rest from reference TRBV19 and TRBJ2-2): DGGITQSPKYLFRKEGQNVTLSCEQNLNHDAMYWYRQDPGQGLRLIYYSQIVNDFQKGDIAEGYSVSREKKESFPLTVTSAQKNPTAFYLCASTTSWYTGELFFGEGSRLTVL.

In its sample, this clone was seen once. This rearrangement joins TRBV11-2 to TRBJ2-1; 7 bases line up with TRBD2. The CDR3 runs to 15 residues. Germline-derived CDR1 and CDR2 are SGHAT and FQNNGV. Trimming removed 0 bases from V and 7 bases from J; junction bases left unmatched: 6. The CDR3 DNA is TGTGCCAGCAGCTTAGACCGGGGACTACAGAATGAGCAGTTCTTC. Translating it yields CASSLDRGLQNEQFF.

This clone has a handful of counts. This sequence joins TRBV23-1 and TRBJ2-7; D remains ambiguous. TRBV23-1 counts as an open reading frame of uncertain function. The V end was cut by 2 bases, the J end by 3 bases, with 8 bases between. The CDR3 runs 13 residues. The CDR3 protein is CASSQTSLYEQYF. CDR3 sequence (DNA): TGCGCCAGCAGTCAAACATCCCTCTACGAGCAGTACTTC.

CDR3 amino acids: CATSRGDRSAEQYF. DNA of the CDR3: TGTGCCACCAGCAGGGGGGACAGATCGGCCGAGCAGTACTTC. The chain recombines TRBV15 with TRBJ2-7, with 7 bases aligning to TRBD1. The V gene's germline CDR1 is LNHNV and CDR2 YYDKDF (reference sequence). This CDR3 is built from 14 residues. V shed 3 bases, J shed 6 bases, and the junction held 8 bases outside the gene matches.

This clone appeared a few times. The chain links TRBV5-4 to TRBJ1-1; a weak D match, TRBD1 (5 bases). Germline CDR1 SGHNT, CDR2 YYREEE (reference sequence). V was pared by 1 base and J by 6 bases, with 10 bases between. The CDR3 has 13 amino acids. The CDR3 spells CASSLKGGAEAFF. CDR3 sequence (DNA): TGTGCCAGCAGCTTGAAGGGAGGGGCTGAAGCTTTCTTT.

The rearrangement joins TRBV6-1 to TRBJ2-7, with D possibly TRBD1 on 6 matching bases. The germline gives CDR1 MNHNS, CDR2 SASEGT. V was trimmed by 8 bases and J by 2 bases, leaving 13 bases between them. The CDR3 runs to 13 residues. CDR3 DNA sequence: TGTGCCAGCGGGGCAGGGGCCGCCTACGAGCAGTACTTC. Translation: CASGAGAAYEQYF.

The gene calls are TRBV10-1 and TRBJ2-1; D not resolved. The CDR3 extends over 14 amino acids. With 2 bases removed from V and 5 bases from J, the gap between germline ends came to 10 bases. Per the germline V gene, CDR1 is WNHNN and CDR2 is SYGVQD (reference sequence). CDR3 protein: CASSEGLGHNEQFF. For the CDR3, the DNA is TGCGCCAGCAGTGAGGGGCTGGGCCACAATGAGCAGTTCTTC.

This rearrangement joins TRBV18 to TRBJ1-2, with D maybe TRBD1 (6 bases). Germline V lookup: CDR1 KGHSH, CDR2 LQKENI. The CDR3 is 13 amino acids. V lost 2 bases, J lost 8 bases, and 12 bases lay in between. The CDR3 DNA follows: TGTGCCAGCTCACCAAGTCCAGGGGAGGGCTACACCTTC. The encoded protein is CASSPSPGEGYTF.

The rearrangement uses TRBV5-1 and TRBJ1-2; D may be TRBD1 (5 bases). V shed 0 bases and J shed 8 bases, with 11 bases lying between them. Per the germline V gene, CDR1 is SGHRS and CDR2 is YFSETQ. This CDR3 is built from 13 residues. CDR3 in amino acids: CASSLDAGEGYTF. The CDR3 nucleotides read TGCGCCAGCAGCTTGGACGCGGGGGAAGGCTACACCTTC. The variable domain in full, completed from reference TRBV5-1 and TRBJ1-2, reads KAGVTQTPRYLIKTRGQQVTLSCSPISGHRSVSWYQQTPGQGLQFLFEYFSETQRNKGNFPGRFSGRQFSNSRSEMNVSTLELGDSALYLCASSLDAGEGYTFGSGTRLTVV.

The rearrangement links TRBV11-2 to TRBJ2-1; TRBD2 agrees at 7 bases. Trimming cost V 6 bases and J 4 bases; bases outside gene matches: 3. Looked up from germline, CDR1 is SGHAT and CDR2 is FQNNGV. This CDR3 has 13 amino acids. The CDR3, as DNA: TGTGCCAGCAGAAAGCGGGATTACAATGAGCAGTTCTTC. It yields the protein CASRKRDYNEQFF. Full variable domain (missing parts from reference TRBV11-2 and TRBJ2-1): EAGVAQSPRYKIIEKRQSVAFWCNPISGHATLYWYQQILGQGPKLLIQFQNNGVVDDSQLPKDRFSAERLKGVDSTLKIQPAKLEDSAVYLCASRKRDYNEQFFGPGTRLTVL.

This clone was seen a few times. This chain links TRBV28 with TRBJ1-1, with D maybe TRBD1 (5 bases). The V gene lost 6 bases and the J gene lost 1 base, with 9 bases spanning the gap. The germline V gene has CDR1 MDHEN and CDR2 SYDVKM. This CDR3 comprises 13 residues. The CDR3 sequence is CASSLQGNTEAFF. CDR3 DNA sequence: TGTGCCAGCAGCCTGCAGGGGAACACTGAAGCTTTCTTT.

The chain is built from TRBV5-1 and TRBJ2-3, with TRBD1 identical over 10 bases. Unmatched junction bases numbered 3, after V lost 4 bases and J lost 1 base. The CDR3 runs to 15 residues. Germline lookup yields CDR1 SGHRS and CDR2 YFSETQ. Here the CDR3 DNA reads TGCGCCAGCAGCCCGGGGACAGGGGGCACAGATACGCAGTATTTT. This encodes CASSPGTGGTDTQYF.

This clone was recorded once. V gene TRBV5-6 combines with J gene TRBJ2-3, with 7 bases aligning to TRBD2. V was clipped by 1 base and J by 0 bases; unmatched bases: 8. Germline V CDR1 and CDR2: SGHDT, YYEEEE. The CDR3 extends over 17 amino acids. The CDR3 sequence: CASSLLASGVSTDTQYF. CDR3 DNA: TGTGCCAGCAGCTTGCTAGCTAGCGGCGTCAGCACAGATACGCAGTATTTT.

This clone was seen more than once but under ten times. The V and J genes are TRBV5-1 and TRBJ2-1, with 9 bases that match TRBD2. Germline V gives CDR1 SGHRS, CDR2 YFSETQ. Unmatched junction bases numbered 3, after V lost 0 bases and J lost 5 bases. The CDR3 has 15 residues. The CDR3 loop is CASSLVAGVNNEQFF. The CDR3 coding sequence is TGCGCCAGCAGCTTGGTAGCGGGAGTCAACAATGAGCAGTTCTTC.

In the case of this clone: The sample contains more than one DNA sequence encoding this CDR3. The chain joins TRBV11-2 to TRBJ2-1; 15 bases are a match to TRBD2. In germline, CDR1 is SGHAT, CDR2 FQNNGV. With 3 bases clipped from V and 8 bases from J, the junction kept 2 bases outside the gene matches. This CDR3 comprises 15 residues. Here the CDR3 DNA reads TGTGCCAGCAGCTTGGGACTAGCGGGAGGCGATGAGCAGTTCTTC. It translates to CASSLGLAGGDEQFF.

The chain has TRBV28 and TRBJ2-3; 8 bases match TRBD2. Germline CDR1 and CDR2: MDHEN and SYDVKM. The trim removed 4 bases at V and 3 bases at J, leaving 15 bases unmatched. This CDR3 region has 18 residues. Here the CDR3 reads CASSWVVSGSPRTDTQYF. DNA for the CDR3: TGTGCCAGCAGTTGGGTGGTAAGCGGGAGCCCGAGGACAGATACGCAGTATTTT.

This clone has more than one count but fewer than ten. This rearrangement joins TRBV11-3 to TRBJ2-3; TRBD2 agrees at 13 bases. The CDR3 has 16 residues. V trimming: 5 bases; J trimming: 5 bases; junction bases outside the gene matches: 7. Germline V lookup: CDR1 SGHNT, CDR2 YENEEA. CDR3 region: CASSPGLAGVGDTQYF. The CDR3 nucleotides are TGTGCCAGCAGCCCAGGACTAGCGGGAGTGGGAGATACGCAGTATTTT. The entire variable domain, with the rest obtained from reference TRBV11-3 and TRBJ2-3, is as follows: EAGVVQSPRYKIIEKKQPVAFWCNPISGHNTLYWYLQNLGQGPELLIRYENEEAVDDSQLPKDRFSAERLKGVDSTLKIQPAELGDSAVYLCASSPGLAGVGDTQYFGPGTRLTVL.

This CDR3 is CASSYSRVAGELFF. CDR3 in DNA: TGTGCCAGCAGTTACTCCAGGGTCGCCGGGGAGCTGTTTTTT. J is TRBJ2-2 and V is TRBV6-2 or TRBV6-3, with D possibly being TRBD1 (5 bases). This CDR3 region has 14 residues. In germline, CDR1 is MNHEY, CDR2 SVGEGT. The germline V and J ends were trimmed by 0 bases and 6 bases, with 8 bases remaining between them.

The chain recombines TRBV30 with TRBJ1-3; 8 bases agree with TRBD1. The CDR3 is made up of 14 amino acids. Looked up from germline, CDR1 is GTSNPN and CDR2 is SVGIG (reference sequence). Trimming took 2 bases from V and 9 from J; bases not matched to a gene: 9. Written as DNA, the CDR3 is TGTGCCTGGAGTCGGACAGGGAATTTAGCCACCATATATTTT. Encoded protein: CAWSRTGNLATIYF.